This TCR beta chain was recovered during a study of T cells expressing NK-cell markers. Notes on this clonotype: The antigen remains undetermined.

TCRdb derives one entry per CDR3 protein from the 5' RACE reads, leaving out DNA. Here the sample table reports more than 400,000 distinct CDR3 sequences. This CDR3 is built from 12 residues. Study results and caveats: Over 5 donors had dominant NKG2C+ clonotypes that comprised about 1.0-7.5% of their CD8+ T cells.

What was sequenced was blood T cells: a sorted CD56 or NKG2C T cell subset, CD4+ or CD8+ T cells, or bulk PBMC T cells (not recorded which). The origin of this receptor is a woman aged 18 to 75 in good health. The J gene is TRBJ2-2, the V gene TRBV12-3 or TRBV12-4; absent DNA, TCRdb's TRBD1 call cannot be checked. Here the CDR3 reads CASSLGALELFF.